This entry lists 25 T cell receptor beta chains sequenced from one sample in a study of T cell repertoires in cytomegalovirus infection. TCRdb processed the reads anew with MiXCR; each CDR3 protein has one entry. Counted here are roughly 310,000 distinct CDR3 sequences, 17% occurring once; the ten biggest clones make up more than 10%. Sequencing was performed on PBMCs. The receptors were gathered from a human donor in good health (CMV status not recorded). Some clones in this sample may be carry-over from other donors' samples.

The rearrangement links TRBV29-1 to TRBJ2-7, with D perhaps matching TRBD1 (5 bases). Germline V CDR1 and CDR2: SQVTM, ANQGSEA. The CDR3 is 14 amino acids. The germline V and J ends were trimmed by 5 bases and 2 bases, with 16 bases remaining between them. This chain's CDR3 is CSVLGQGPTYEQYF. The CDR3 DNA is TGCAGCGTTCTGGGCCAGGGCCCTACCTACGAGCAGTACTTC.

The chain has TRBV19 and TRBJ2-7; TRBD1 matches 10 bases. The CDR3 covers 15 residues. Germline CDR1 reads LNHDA; CDR2 reads SQIVND (reference sequence). After removal of 4 bases from V and 5 bases from J, the junction contained 8 bases not matched to a gene. This chain's CDR3 is CASSKRQGAIDEQYF. The CDR3 DNA is TGTGCCAGTAGTAAGAGACAGGGGGCTATCGACGAGCAGTACTTC.

Only a few counts were recorded for this clonotype. This chain uses TRBV3-1 with TRBJ1-4; 10 nucleotides match TRBD1. In germline, CDR1 is LGHDT, CDR2 YNNKEL (reference sequence). The trim removed 4 bases at V and 10 bases at J, leaving 6 bases unmatched. This CDR3 has 14 amino acids. CDR3 sequence reads: CASSPLGQGGKLFF. DNA of the CDR3: TGTGCCAGCAGCCCGCTAGGACAGGGGGGAAAACTGTTTTTT.

At least ten counts were recorded for this clonotype. J is TRBJ1-2 and V is TRBV4-1; TRBD1 matches 9 bases. The V segment lost 4 bases and the J segment 5 bases; nucleotides outside the gene matches: 14. The germline V gene encodes CDR1 MGHRA and CDR2 YSYEKL. This CDR3 region has 17 residues. Here the CDR3 reads CASSLRDRVSVGYGYTF. CDR3 bases: TGCGCCAGCAGCCTCCGGGACAGGGTATCGGTGGGGTATGGCTACACCTTC.

This clonotype was seen more than once but under ten times. V and J are TRBV11-1 and TRBJ1-5, with D unresolved. Germline values: CDR1 SGHAT, CDR2 FQDESV (reference sequence). The V gene lost 2 bases and the J gene lost 0 bases, with 8 bases spanning the gap. The CDR3 has 15 residues. The CDR3: CASSLPRYSNQPQHF. The CDR3 DNA reads TGTGCCAGCAGCTTACCTAGATATAGCAATCAGCCCCAGCATTTT.

To note about this clonotype: This sequence may be a read error, since a much larger clone differs from it by one base. The chain joins TRBV19 to TRBJ2-3; 8 nucleotides line up with TRBD1. Germline CDR1 reads LNHDA; CDR2 reads SQIVND (reference sequence). This CDR3 spans 16 amino acids. The CDR3 coding sequence is TGTCCCTCACGGGGGACAGGCCTCTCTGGCACAGATACGCAGTATTTT. Translated, it gives CPSRGTGLSGTDTQYF.

The J gene is TRBJ2-7, the V gene TRBV12-3 or TRBV12-4; 7 bases map to TRBD2. The CDR3 runs 14 residues. V lost 7 bases and J lost 5; bases outside the gene matches: 11. The CDR3 sequence is CASTPGLTVNEQYF. Written as DNA, the CDR3 is TGTGCCAGCACTCCGGGACTAACTGTGAACGAGCAGTACTTC.

V is TRBV18 and J is TRBJ2-7; TRBD2 is a possible D gene (5 bases). Germline V gene lookup returns CDR1 KGHSH and CDR2 LQKENI. V was shortened by 6 bases and J by 7 bases, with 16 bases between the two germline ends. This CDR3 has 13 amino acids. The CDR3 nucleotides are TGTGCCAGCTCCTCGGGAACCTTGGGGGAGCAGTACTTC. Protein product: CASSSGTLGEQYF.

V gene TRBV5-5 combines with J gene TRBJ2-1; D perhaps matches TRBD2 (6 bases). CDR1 SGHKS and CDR2 YYEKEE come from the germline V gene (reference sequence). Between the trimmed V and J ends, which lost 4 bases and 4 bases, there was a span of 18 bases. The CDR3 has 16 residues. CDR3 residues: CASSLPVGDSYNEQFF. CDR3 bases: TGTGCCAGCAGCCTCCCGGTCGGGGACTCATACAATGAGCAGTTCTTC.

This clonotype has a count of ten or more. The V call is TRBV7-2, the J call TRBJ2-2; TRBD2 aligns across 12 bases. Trimming removed 5 bases from V and 7 bases from J; junction bases left unmatched: 8. The CDR3 covers 16 residues. Germline lookup yields CDR1 SGHTA and CDR2 FQGNSA. CDR3: CASSPLAGGHGGELFF. CDR3 DNA: TGTGCCAGCAGCCCTCTAGCGGGGGGGCATGGCGGGGAGCTGTTTTTT.

The gene calls are TRBV7-9 and TRBJ2-5; 13 nucleotides agree with TRBD2. The CDR3 runs to 15 residues. V lost 5 bases to trimming and J lost 3 bases; unmatched junction nucleotides: 3. Germline V gene data show CDR1 as SEHNR and CDR2 as FQNEAQ (reference sequence). CDR3 loop: CASSHGTSGEETQYF. The CDR3 bases are TGTGCCAGCAGCCACGGGACTAGCGGGGAAGAGACCCAGTACTTC.

This clonotype was seen many times. Written as DNA, the CDR3 is TGTGCCAGCAGCTCGGGACAGGGCCGCTGGGAGACCCAGTACTTC. Residues: CASSSGQGRWETQYF. The chain combines TRBV7-6 with TRBJ2-5; 9 nucleotides align to TRBD1. The CDR3 is 15 amino acids. The J segment lost 5 bases and the V segment lost 4 bases, leaving 8 bases of the junction unmatched. Per the germline V gene, CDR1 is SGHVS and CDR2 is FNYEAQ.

In this sample, this clonotype turned up many times. The chain recombines TRBV7-9 with TRBJ2-3; D is possibly TRBD2 (6 bases). The V and J ends lost 1 base and 7 bases respectively, with 18 bases between them. Germline assignment: CDR1 SEHNR and CDR2 FQNEAQ (reference sequence). The CDR3 is made up of 16 amino acids. The CDR3 is CASSLVGGVDLNTQYF. The CDR3 coding sequence is TGTGCCAGCAGCTTAGTGGGCGGGGTTGATCTCAATACGCAGTATTTT.

The chain carries TRBV7-2 and TRBJ2-2, with 12 bases aligning to TRBD1. CDR1 is SGHTA, CDR2 FQGNSA, per germline. The CDR3 consists of 14 residues. V lost 11 bases and J lost 4; bases outside the gene matches: 5. CDR3 in amino acids: CAGDRGLSTGELFF. The CDR3 bases are TGTGCCGGGGACAGGGGGCTTAGCACCGGGGAGCTGTTTTTT. Drawing the rest from reference TRBV7-2 and TRBJ2-2, the complete variable domain is GAGVSQSPSNKVTEKGKDVELRCDPISGHTALYWYRQSLGQGLEFLIYFQGNSAPDKSGLPSDRFSAERTGGSVSTLTIQRTQQEDSAVYLCAGDRGLSTGELFFGEGSRLTVL.

The table lists this clonotype with a few counts. The chain is built from TRBV4-2 and TRBJ1-2; D remains ambiguous. V was pared by 2 bases and J by 4 bases, with 5 bases between. The CDR3 length is 12 residues. Germline CDR1 LGHNA, CDR2 YNFKEQ. Here the CDR3 reads CASSQRPYGYTF. The CDR3, as DNA: TGTGCCAGCAGCCAAAGACCCTATGGCTACACCTTC.

This clonotype was seen a few times. The rearrangement uses TRBV15 and TRBJ2-7; TRBD2 matches at 8 bases. After removal of 3 bases from V and 2 bases from J, the junction contained 9 bases not matched to a gene. The CDR3 totals 16 residues. The V gene's germline CDR1 is LNHNV and CDR2 YYDKDF (reference sequence). The CDR3 DNA reads TGTGCCACCAGCAGGGAAGGCGGGGGGACCACCTACGAGCAGTACTTC. It encodes CATSREGGGTTYEQYF.

CDR3 in DNA: TGTGCCAGCAGTGACCCCGGACAGATAACCTACGAGCAGTACTTC. Protein sequence: CASSDPGQITYEQYF. The chain has TRBV2 and TRBJ2-7; possible D gene TRBD1, 6 bases. Trimming removed 3 bases at V and 2 bases at J, with 14 bases between. Germline loops: CDR1 SNHLY, CDR2 FYNNEI. The CDR3 covers 15 residues.

This clonotype has a count of ten or more. The rearrangement joins TRBV19 to TRBJ1-5; no clear D. Germline CDR1 reads LNHDA; CDR2 reads SQIVND (reference sequence). Trimming cost V 8 bases and J 6 bases, with 20 bases left between them. This CDR3 contains 15 residues. The CDR3 DNA is TGTGCCAGTGGCTTCGAGACCCTGCGGAGTCAGCCCCAGCATTTT. Translated: CASGFETLRSQPQHF.

This clonotype was observed a few times. The chain recombines TRBV4-2 with TRBJ2-3; D ambiguous. V gave up 0 bases and J gave up 1 base, with 11 bases separating them. Germline lookup yields CDR1 LGHNA and CDR2 YNFKEQ. The CDR3 totals 16 residues. The CDR3 DNA follows: TGTGCCAGCAGCCAAGATTGGAGCACACGCACAGATACGCAGTATTTT. It specifies CASSQDWSTRTDTQYF.

This clonotype has ten or more counts. This chain uses TRBV12-3 or TRBV12-4 with TRBJ2-5, with 8 bases that match TRBD1. CDR3 length: 14 residues. The V and J ends lost 6 bases and 4 bases, in that order; junction bases with no gene match: 7. The CDR3 reads CASSRGQGGETQYF. CDR3 bases: TGTGCCAGCAGCCGAGGACAGGGCGGAGAGACCCAGTACTTC.

This clonotype was counted only a few times. V usage is TRBV12-3 or TRBV12-4 and J usage is TRBJ2-7; TRBD1 matches 10 bases. Germline trimming cut 2 bases from V and 1 base from J; bases unmatched to any gene: 5. This CDR3 comprises 16 residues. The DNA for the CDR3 is TGTGCCAGCAGTTTAATACCGGGACAGGGGTCCTACGAGCAGTACTTC. Protein sequence: CASSLIPGQGSYEQYF.

This clonotype has a handful of counts. V is TRBV7-9 and J is TRBJ2-7; D gene uncertain. The germline CDR1 and CDR2 sequences are SEHNR and FQNEAQ (reference sequence). This CDR3 comprises 14 residues. Trimming cost V 1 base and J 6 bases, with 13 bases left between them. CDR3 nucleotides: TGTGCCAGCAGCTTAGTGCTAAGTGGATCCGAGCAGTACTTC. This sequence encodes CASSLVLSGSEQYF.

V is TRBV3-1 and J is TRBJ2-1; 12 positions agree with TRBD2. The length of the CDR3 is 17 residues. Losses at the gene ends were 4 bases for V and 6 bases for J; bases not matched to a gene: 10. Germline CDR1 LGHDT, CDR2 YNNKEL (reference sequence). CDR3 sequence: CASSPLAGGIVGNEQFF. Here the CDR3 DNA reads TGTGCCAGCAGCCCACTAGCGGGGGGCATAGTTGGCAATGAGCAGTTCTTC.

The chain employs TRBV27 and TRBJ2-5; 8 positions match TRBD1. Germline lookup yields CDR1 MNHEY and CDR2 SMNVEV (reference sequence). This CDR3 has 16 residues. Trimming took 7 bases from V and 1 from J; bases not matched to a gene: 11. The CDR3 DNA follows: TGTGCCAGCAAGCCACAGGGGGGTTCCCCCCAAGAGACCCAGTACTTC. Its translation is CASKPQGGSPQETQYF.

This clonotype appeared many times. This chain links TRBV7-2 with TRBJ1-1; a possible D gene is TRBD1 (6 bases). CDR1 SGHTA and CDR2 FQGNSA come from the germline V gene. The length of the CDR3 is 14 residues. Trimming took 5 bases from V and 4 from J, leaving 14 bases between them. The CDR3 sequence is CASSKTGGSTEAFF. CDR3 coding DNA: TGTGCCAGCAGCAAGACAGGTGGGAGCACTGAAGCTTTCTTT. Full variable domain (outside the CDR3, taken from reference TRBV7-2 and TRBJ1-1): GAGVSQSPSNKVTEKGKDVELRCDPISGHTALYWYRQSLGQGLEFLIYFQGNSAPDKSGLPSDRFSAERTGGSVSTLTIQRTQQEDSAVYLCASSKTGGSTEAFFGQGTRLTVV.